Given below is one T cell receptor beta chain in context. These data come from a study of T cell repertoires in cytomegalovirus infection. Study details: Indications of both CMV infection and matching HLA type were provided by public TCR beta signatures.

Each CDR3 protein is one row after TCRdb ran MiXCR on the reads. The repertoire holds around 740,000 distinct CDR3 sequences, with 35% as singletons. The junction had 4 bases not matched to a gene; V was cut back by 5 bases and J by 5 bases. Germline V lookup: CDR1 SQVTM, CDR2 ANQGSEA. The CDR3 spans 12 residues. The sequence was obtained from a human donor in good health (CMV status not recorded). Some clones in this sample may be carry-over from other donors' samples. The sequenced sample consisted of PBMCs. The chain links TRBV29-1 to TRBJ2-5; 8 nucleotides match TRBD1. Here the CDR3 reads CSVLQGAETQYF. DNA of the CDR3: TGCAGCGTTCTCCAGGGGGCGGAGACCCAGTACTTC.